This T cell receptor beta chain was retrieved from a study of blood T cell repertoires in COVID-19. Background on the study: Samples representing acute and convalescent COVID-19 were sourced from the United States, Italy and Spain. The cDNA or gDNA used as material had been derived from T cells, B-cell-depleted T cells, or PBMCs.

The V segment lost 6 bases and the J segment 5 bases; nucleotides outside the gene matches: 6. The CDR3 runs 13 residues. Germline loops: CDR1 LNHDA, CDR2 SQIVND (reference sequence). In the study's own analysis: Estimates of nucleated cell counts were drawn from the amplification of reference gene primers. Sequenced by immunoSEQ multiplex PCR; TCRdb stores in-frame clones only, minus some. That table supplies the V and J calls and clone size; D and trimming were determined from the DNA. The repertoire holds more than 85,000 clones, with about 76% as singletons. The sequencing input was peripheral blood. The rearrangement uses TRBV19 and TRBJ1-2; 7 positions agree with TRBD1. This receptor was identified in a woman between 70 and 85 years old with acute or convalescent COVID-19. CDR3 in DNA: TGTGCCAGTAGCCCCCCGACAGGGTATGGCTACACCTTC. Encoded protein: CASSPPTGYGYTF.